This T cell receptor (beta chain) originates from a study of CD8 T cells in ankylosing spondylitis. Overall study findings and caveats: A TCR beta motif made of fewer than ten highly homologous variants seemed typical of ankylosing spondylitis blood. Disease-linked clones were reportedly significantly enriched in matched ankylosing spondylitis synovial fluid. Relatively rare in peripheral blood, disease-linked clones were also CD8+.

With molecular barcodes, quantitative 5'-RACE was used to make the TCR beta libraries. TCRdb analysed the 5' RACE reads with MiXCR anew, one entry per CDR3 protein. There are about 220,000 distinct CDR3 sequences in the sample; 15% to 20% occur only once, and about 44% lies in the top ten. Details on this clonotype: Its antigen is not known.

The V gene end was trimmed by 4 bases and the J gene end by 3 bases; junction bases not matched to a gene: 6. This CDR3 has 16 amino acids. In germline, CDR1 is SGHAT, CDR2 FQNNGV. The rearrangement uses TRBV11-2 and TRBJ2-1; 10 bases align to TRBD2. Material for sequencing was blood, either unsorted or a sorted T cell fraction (not recorded which). The source is a male donor with ankylosing spondylitis. In DNA, the CDR3 is TGTGCCAGCAGCTCTGCGGGACTAGCGATCTACAATGAGCAGTTCTTC. It is translated as CASSSAGLAIYNEQFF.